Included here is one TCR beta chain sequence, with context. Documented time point: after dendritic cell vaccination, including at tumor progression/relapse. Measured with immunoSEQ multiplex PCR; TCRdb has only the in-frame clones, and not every one. The sample consists of 20,000 to 30,000 clones, 85% to 90% of them appearing once. CDR1 GTSNPN and CDR2 SVGIG come from the germline V gene (reference sequence). Trimming took 6 bases from V and 9 from J, leaving 18 bases between them. This CDR3 has 13 amino acids. These data come from a study of glioma-infiltrating T cells after dendritic cell vaccination.

The rearrangement uses TRBV30 and TRBJ1-5; TRBD1 might be the D (5 bases). The clonotype was recovered from a human donor with glioblastoma. This specimen consisted of blood, obtained after dendritic cell vaccination. CDR3 DNA: TGTGCCTGTGGCAAGGCAGGGCGGTCGCCCCAGCATTTT. Translation gives CACGKAGRSPQHF.